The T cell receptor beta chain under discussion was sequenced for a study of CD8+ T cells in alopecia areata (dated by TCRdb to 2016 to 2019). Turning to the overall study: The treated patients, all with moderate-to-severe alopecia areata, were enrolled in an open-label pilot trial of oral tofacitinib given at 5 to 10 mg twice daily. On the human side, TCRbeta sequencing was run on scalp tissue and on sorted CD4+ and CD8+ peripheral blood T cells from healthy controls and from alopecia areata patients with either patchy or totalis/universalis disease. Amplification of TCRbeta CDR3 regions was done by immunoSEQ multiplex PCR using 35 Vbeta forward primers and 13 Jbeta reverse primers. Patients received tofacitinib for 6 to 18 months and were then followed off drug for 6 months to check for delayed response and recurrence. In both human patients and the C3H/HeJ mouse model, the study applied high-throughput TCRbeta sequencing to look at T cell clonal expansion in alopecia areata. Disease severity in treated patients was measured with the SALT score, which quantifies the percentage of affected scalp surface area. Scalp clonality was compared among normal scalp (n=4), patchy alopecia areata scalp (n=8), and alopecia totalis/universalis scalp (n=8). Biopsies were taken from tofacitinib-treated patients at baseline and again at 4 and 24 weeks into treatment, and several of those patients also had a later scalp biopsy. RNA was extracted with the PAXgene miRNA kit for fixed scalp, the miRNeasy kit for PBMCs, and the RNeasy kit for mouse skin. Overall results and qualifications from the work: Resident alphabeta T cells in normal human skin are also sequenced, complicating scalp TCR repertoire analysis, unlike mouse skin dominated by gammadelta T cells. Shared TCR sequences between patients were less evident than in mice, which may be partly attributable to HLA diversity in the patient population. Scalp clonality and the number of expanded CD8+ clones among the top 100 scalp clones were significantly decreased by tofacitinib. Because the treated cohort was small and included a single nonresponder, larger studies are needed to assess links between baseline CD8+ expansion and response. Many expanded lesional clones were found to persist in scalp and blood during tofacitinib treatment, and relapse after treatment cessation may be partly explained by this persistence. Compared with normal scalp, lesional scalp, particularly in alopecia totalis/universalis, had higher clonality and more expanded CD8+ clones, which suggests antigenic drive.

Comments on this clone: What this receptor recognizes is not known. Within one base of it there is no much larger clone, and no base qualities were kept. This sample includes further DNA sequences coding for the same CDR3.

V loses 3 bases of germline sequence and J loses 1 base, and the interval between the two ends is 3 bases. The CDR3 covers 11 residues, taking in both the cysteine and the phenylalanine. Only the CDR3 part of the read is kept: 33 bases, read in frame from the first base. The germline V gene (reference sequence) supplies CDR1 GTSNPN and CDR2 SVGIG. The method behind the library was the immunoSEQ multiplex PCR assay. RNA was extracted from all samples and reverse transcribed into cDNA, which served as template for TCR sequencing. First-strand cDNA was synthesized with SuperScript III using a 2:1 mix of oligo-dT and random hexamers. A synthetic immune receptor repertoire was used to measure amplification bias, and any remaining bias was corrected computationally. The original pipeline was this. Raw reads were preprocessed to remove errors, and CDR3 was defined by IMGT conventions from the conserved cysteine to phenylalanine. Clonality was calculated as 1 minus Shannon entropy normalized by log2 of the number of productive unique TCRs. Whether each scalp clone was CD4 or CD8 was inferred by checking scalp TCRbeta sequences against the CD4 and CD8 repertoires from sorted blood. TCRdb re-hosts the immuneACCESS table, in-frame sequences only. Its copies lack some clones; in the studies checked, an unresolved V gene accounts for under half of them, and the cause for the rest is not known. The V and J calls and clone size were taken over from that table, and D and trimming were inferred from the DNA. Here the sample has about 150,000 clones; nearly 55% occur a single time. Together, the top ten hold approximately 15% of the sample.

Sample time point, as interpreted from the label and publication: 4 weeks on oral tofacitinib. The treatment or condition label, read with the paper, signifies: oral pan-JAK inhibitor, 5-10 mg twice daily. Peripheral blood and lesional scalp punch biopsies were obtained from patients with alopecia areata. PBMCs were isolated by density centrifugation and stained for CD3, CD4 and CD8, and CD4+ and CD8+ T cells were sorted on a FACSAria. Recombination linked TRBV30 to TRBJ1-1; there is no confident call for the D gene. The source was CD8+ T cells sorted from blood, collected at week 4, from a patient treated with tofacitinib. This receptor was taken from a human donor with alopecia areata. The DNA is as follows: TGTGCCTGGAGGAGGAACACTGAAGCTTTCTTT. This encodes CAWRRNTEAFF.